The 20 T cell receptor beta chains below all came from one sample that was sequenced in a study of T-cell memory formation after mild COVID-19. TCRdb re-called the 5' RACE reads with MiXCR, one entry per CDR3 protein. The sample includes around 340,000 distinct CDR3 sequences, approximately 15% seen only once; the top ten take over 20%. What was sequenced was PBMCs or a T cell subset sorted from them (not recorded which). The receptor set was obtained from a man between 18 and 35 years old who had mild COVID-19 (a few samples of this study predate the infection). Cell type and time point are not known.

CDR3 amino acids: CASSLVPREKEQYF. CDR3 nucleotide sequence: TGTGCCAGCAGCTTAGTCCCCAGGGAGAAAGAGCAGTACTTC. The J gene is TRBJ2-7, the V gene TRBV7-2; D tentatively reads TRBD1 or TRBD2 (5 bases each). The CDR3 covers 14 residues. With 1 base removed from V and 7 bases from J, the gap between germline ends came to 14 bases. In germline, CDR1 is SGHTA, CDR2 FQGNSA.

This chain uses TRBV9 with TRBJ1-1; 7 bases match TRBD1. CDR1 is SGDLS and CDR2 is YYNGEE in the germline V gene. The CDR3 has 16 amino acids. J lost 0 bases, V lost 2 bases, and 7 bases had no gene match. The CDR3 is CASSVWDRSMNTEAFF. The CDR3 nucleotides are TGTGCCAGCAGCGTGTGGGACAGATCCATGAACACTGAAGCTTTCTTT.

This clonotype has only a few counts. The V call is TRBV6-2 or TRBV6-3, the J call TRBJ2-1; 9 bases fit TRBD1. The CDR3 contains 13 residues. Trimming removed 6 bases from V and 4 bases from J; junction bases left unmatched: 1. The germline V gene encodes CDR1 MNHEY and CDR2 SVGEGT. CDR3 residues: CASRGQGYNEQFF. DNA for the CDR3: TGTGCCAGCAGAGGACAGGGGTACAATGAGCAGTTCTTC.

The V gene is TRBV10-3, the J gene TRBJ2-1; D not certain. CDR3 length equals 14 residues. Trimming cost V 2 bases and J 8 bases, with 13 bases left between them. Germline V gene lookup returns CDR1 ENHRY and CDR2 SYGVKD. The CDR3 reads CAISERSGDDEQFF. Here the CDR3 DNA reads TGTGCCATCAGTGAGCGGTCAGGTGACGATGAGCAGTTCTTC.

For this clonotype: A read error is likely, as this CDR3 ends without the conserved phenylalanine or tryptophan. No DNA is shown, since the ends of the CDR3 on it are uncertain; the CDR3 is the one TCRdb lists. This rearrangement joins TRBV12-3 or TRBV12-4 to TRBJ2-5; the table names TRBD2, a call not compared with the DNA. The CDR3 is 12 residues long, counting both termini. The CDR3 here is CASSPSPHMGRR.

This clonotype has just a few counts. This chain joins TRBV15 and TRBJ2-3; TRBD2 is a possible D gene (6 bases). Deletions cut 1 base from V and 2 bases from J, with 10 bases between. The CDR3 extends over 15 amino acids. Per germline, CDR1 LNHNV and CDR2 YYDKDF (reference sequence). The CDR3 coding sequence is TGTGCCACCAGCAGAGTTACGGGGGTCACAGATACGCAGTATTTT. Translating gives CATSRVTGVTDTQYF.

This chain connects TRBV5-1 to TRBJ2-1; D may be TRBD1 (5 bases). Germline V gives CDR1 SGHRS, CDR2 YFSETQ. The V end was cut by 6 bases, the J end by 8 bases, with 21 bases between. The CDR3 length is 15 residues. CDR3 bases: TGCGCCAGCACCGCACTCGATATAGGGGCGGATGAGCAGTTCTTC. It specifies CASTALDIGADEQFF.

Ten or more counts support this clonotype. The rearrangement links TRBV7-2 to TRBJ2-6; D not resolved. Germline CDR1 and CDR2: SGHTA and FQGNSA. This CDR3 region has 13 residues. V shed 3 bases and J shed 3 bases, with 3 bases lying between them. As DNA, the CDR3 is TGTGCCAGCAGCTTTTATGGGGCCAACGTCCTGACTTTC. Protein: CASSFYGANVLTF.

This clonotype was recorded a few times. The chain has TRBV25-1 and TRBJ2-3; no clear D gene. This CDR3 contains 13 residues. Germline assignment: CDR1 MGHDK and CDR2 SYGVNS. The V gene lost 1 base and the J gene lost 4 bases, with 6 bases spanning the gap. CDR3 residues: CASSELVSDTQYF. CDR3 nucleotides: TGTGCCAGCAGTGAATTGGTCTCAGATACGCAGTATTTT.

V gene TRBV28 combines with J gene TRBJ2-5; no reliable D call. The CDR3 spans 14 residues. Germline V CDR1 and CDR2: MDHEN, SYDVKM. Trimming pared 2 bases from V and 5 bases from J, leaving 12 bases between. CDR3 in amino acids: CASSLIGFGETQYF. The CDR3 nucleotides read TGTGCCAGCAGTTTAATTGGTTTCGGGGAGACCCAGTACTTC.

This clonotype was seen many times. The J gene is TRBJ1-1, the V gene TRBV12-3 or TRBV12-4; the match to TRBD1 covers 7 bases. The V and J ends lost 6 bases and 4 bases, in that order; junction bases with no gene match: 8. The CDR3 loop spans 14 amino acids. The CDR3 DNA reads TGTGCCAGCAGATTCCAGGGGGTCGGCACTGAAGCTTTCTTT. As protein: CASRFQGVGTEAFF.

This chain uses TRBV19 with TRBJ1-2; no firm D call. The germline CDR1 and CDR2 sequences are LNHDA and SQIVND (reference sequence). The CDR3 extends over 14 amino acids. The germline V and J ends were trimmed by 5 bases and 0 bases, with 10 bases remaining between them. CDR3 amino acids: CASSPSGANYGYTF. CDR3 sequence (DNA): TGTGCCAGTAGTCCTTCCGGGGCTAACTATGGCTACACCTTC.

As regards this clonotype: Because it lacks the conserved phenylalanine or tryptophan at the end, this CDR3 is likely a read error. It is unclear where the CDR3 begins or ends on the DNA, so no DNA is shown, and the CDR3 is as TCRdb lists it. This rearrangement joins TRBV21-1 to TRBJ2-5; no DNA check was done on the table's D call, TRBD2. TRBV21-1 is a documented pseudogene. The CDR3 is 10 residues long, counting both termini. The CDR3 sequence: CASSESGRTI.

This clonotype was seen more than once but under ten times. CDR3 sequence reads: CASRSRPTTQETQYF. In DNA form, the CDR3 reads TGTGCCAGCAGAAGCAGGCCCACAACCCAAGAGACCCAGTACTTC. The V call is TRBV6-2 or TRBV6-3, the J call TRBJ2-5, with D hard to call. The CDR3 is 15 amino acids. From germline, CDR1 is MNHEY and CDR2 SVGEGT. With 6 bases removed from V and 1 base from J, the gap between germline ends came to 15 bases.

The chain joins TRBV27 to TRBJ1-1; D is undetermined. CDR1 MNHEY and CDR2 SMNVEV come from the germline V gene (reference sequence). This CDR3 has 14 residues. Trimming took 5 bases from V and 1 from J, leaving 11 bases between them. For the CDR3, the DNA is TGTGCCAGCAGTGCCGAAGGTCAGAACACTGAAGCTTTCTTT. This sequence encodes CASSAEGQNTEAFF.

V and J are TRBV15 and TRBJ1-6; D perhaps matches TRBD1 (6 bases). V lost 3 bases, J lost 10 bases, and 16 bases lay in between. This CDR3 contains 15 residues. Germline CDR1 LNHNV, CDR2 YYDKDF (reference sequence). The CDR3 nucleotides are TGTGCCACCAGCAGGAAAACAGGGACTCAATCACCCCTCCACTTT. It encodes CATSRKTGTQSPLHF.

The chain recombines TRBV12-3 or TRBV12-4 with TRBJ2-1; 8 nucleotides line up with TRBD1. After removal of 7 bases from V and 3 bases from J, the junction contained 11 bases not matched to a gene. CDR3 length equals 16 residues. CDR3 in amino acids: CASTPGQGFLYNEQFF. The CDR3 region has the DNA TGTGCCAGCACCCCAGGACAGGGCTTTCTCTACAATGAGCAGTTCTTC.

This clonotype was observed a handful of times. The V gene is TRBV9, the J gene TRBJ2-7; a weak D match, TRBD1 (5 bases). CDR1 and CDR2 from the germline V gene are SGDLS and YYNGEE. The CDR3 is made up of 12 amino acids. Deletions cut 3 bases from V and 4 bases from J, with 8 bases between. CDR3 loop: CASSETDYEQYV. CDR3 bases: TGTGCCAGCAGCGAGACAGATTACGAGCAGTACGTC.

This clonotype came up a few times. The V call is TRBV20-1, the J call TRBJ1-1; D unresolved. Trimming removed 5 bases from V and 1 base from J, with 14 bases in between. The germline V gene has CDR1 DFQATT and CDR2 SNEGSKA (reference sequence). This CDR3 is built from 14 residues. The CDR3 coding sequence is TGCAGTGCTCCCCCCAGGTTGGGGAACACTGAAGCTTTCTTT. Protein product: CSAPPRLGNTEAFF.

The chain uses TRBV6-2 or TRBV6-3 and TRBJ1-1; the D gene is possibly TRBD1 (6 bases). V lost 8 bases and J 0 bases, leaving 13 bases between the germline ends. The germline gives CDR1 MNHEY, CDR2 SVGEGT. The CDR3 has 14 residues. The CDR3 loop reads CASQLDSMNTEAFF. CDR3 DNA sequence: TGTGCCAGCCAGCTGGACAGTATGAACACTGAAGCTTTCTTT.